This T cell receptor (beta chain) stems from a study of regulatory T cells in long-lasting Graves disease. Study outcomes and limitations: TCR diversity was lower in persistent Graves' patients than in newly diagnosed ones. Persistent disease favored TRBV28, TRBJ1-2 and TRBJ2-5.

HTBI primers from iRepertoire and Arm-PCR of CDR3 regions yielded the TCR beta libraries. TCRdb re-derived calls from the multiplex PCR reads in MiXCR, one entry per CDR3 protein. Of 200,000 to 250,000 distinct CDR3 sequences in the sample, roughly 19% were seen once. As to time point: newly diagnosed GD, antithyroid drugs for less than 3 months. The TCR library was prepared using RNA isolated from PBMCs. This clonotype was counted ten times or more. Its antigen is not known. The CDR3 has 15 residues. Germline V lookup: CDR1 MDHEN, CDR2 SYDVKM. V shed 5 bases, J shed 10 bases, and the junction held 8 bases outside the gene matches. The data were also submitted as part of a second study, on T cells in Graves' hyperthyroidism and ophthalmopathy.

The source is a woman aged 25 to 39 with Graves disease. This sequence joins TRBV28 and TRBJ1-6; 10 nucleotides match TRBD1. The sample here was peripheral blood mononuclear cells (PBMCs), taken at new diagnosis, from a patient treated with antithyroid drugs. The CDR3 DNA is TGTGCCAGCAGTCCAAGGACAGGGGGGGAATCACCCCTCCACTTT. Translation: CASSPRTGGESPLHF.